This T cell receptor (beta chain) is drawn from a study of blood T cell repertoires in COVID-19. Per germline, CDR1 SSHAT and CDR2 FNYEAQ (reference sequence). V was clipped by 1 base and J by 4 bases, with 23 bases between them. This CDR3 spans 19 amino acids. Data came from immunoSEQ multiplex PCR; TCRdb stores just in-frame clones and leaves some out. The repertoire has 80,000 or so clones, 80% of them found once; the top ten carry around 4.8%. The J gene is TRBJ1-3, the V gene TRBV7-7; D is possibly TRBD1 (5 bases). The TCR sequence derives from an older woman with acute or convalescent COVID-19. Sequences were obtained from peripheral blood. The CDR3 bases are TGTGCCAGCAGCTTAGTAGGTAGGGGCCCCCTCAGCTGCGGAAACACCATATATTTT. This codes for CASSLVGRGPLSCGNTIYF.